This TCR beta chain was captured in a study of T cells after yellow fever vaccination. Study-level information: When fractions had low cell numbers, they were prepared with SMART-Seq v4 Ultra Low Input. Broader study findings: Booster samples showed a return of most primary-vaccination clones (about 96% CD4, over 70% CD8).

The germline V and J ends were trimmed by 10 bases and 0 bases, with 10 bases remaining between them. The CDR3 runs 13 residues. About this clonotype: Its antigen remains unidentified.

By 5'RACE template switching, TCR cDNA was produced, with a universal primer site and UMIs added in the process. TCRdb independently ran MiXCR on the 5' RACE reads; one entry per CDR3 protein. The repertoire has under 550,000 distinct CDR3 sequences, roughly 22% of them found once; the top ten carry about 17%. The V gene is TRBV12-3 or TRBV12-4, the J gene TRBJ1-3; D call uncertain. The sample was PBMCs, taken more than 20 days after the first yellow fever vaccination. The origin of this receptor is a man aged 18 to 30 who received the YFV17D yellow fever vaccine. Here the CDR3 DNA reads TGTGCCACCCAGGTACTCTCTGGAAACACCATATATTTT. This encodes CATQVLSGNTIYF.